The rows below give T cell receptor beta chains drawn from one sample of a study of cytomegalovirus exposure and HLA in healthy donors. Profiling relied on immunoSEQ multiplex PCR, and the TCRdb table lists in-frame clones only, not all of them. The sample contains roughly 59,000 clones, 95% of which appear only once. The material sequenced was PBMCs. These TCRs come from a woman younger than 30 in good health and CMV-seropositive. Both conserved end residues are part of each CDR3. A D gene is named only where the DNA matches it firmly. A clone size is listed for some rows: how often the clone was seen (once, few, many), or a class if it is expanded.

clone size	V gene	J gene	D gene	CDR3 DNA	CDR3 protein
.	TRBV10-3	TRBJ2-1	.	TGTGCCATCAGTGAGCCAGACATGACCAATGAGCAGTTCTTC	CAISEPDMTNEQFF
.	TRBV4-3	TRBJ2-1	.	TGCGCCAGCAGCCAAGAATTTCAGGGCAGCTCCTACAATGAGCAGTTCTTC	CASSQEFQGSSYNEQFF
.	TRBV7-2	TRBJ1-2	.	TGTGCCAGCAGCCGACCCGACAGGCCCTATGGCTACACCTTC	CASSRPDRPYGYTF
.	TRBV28	TRBJ2-3	TRBD2	TGTGCCAGCAGTACACGACTAGCGGGGGACACAGATACGCAGTATTTT	CASSTRLAGDTDTQYF
once	TRBV10-3	TRBJ1-4	TRBD1	TGTGCCATCAGCGTCGACAGGGTTGGCGAAAAACTGTTTTTT	CAISVDRVGEKLFF
.	TRBV27	TRBJ2-7	TRBD1	TGTGCCAGCAGGAGGGACAGTCGCTTCTCCTACGAGCAGTACTTC	CASRRDSRFSYEQYF
.	TRBV6-5	TRBJ1-2	TRBD1	TGTGCCAGCAGTCGGGACAGCCAATATGGCTACACCTTC	CASSRDSQYGYTF
.	TRBV2	TRBJ1-1	.	TGTGCCAGCAGGCCCACAGAAGTGGGGACACCAGGAGCTTTCTTT	CASRPTEVGTPGAFF
.	TRBV6-5	TRBJ2-7	.	TGTGCCAGCGCGGGCTATCGGGAGCAGTACTTC	CASAGYREQYF
.	TRBV28	TRBJ2-3	TRBD2	TGTGCCAGCAGTTTTAGGGTCCTCCGGGGGACTAGCGGGACCACAGATACGCAGTATTTT	CASSFRVLRGTSGTTDTQYF
.	TRBV28	TRBJ1-2	TRBD1	TGTGCCAGCAGTTTATTACTCTTGGACAGGGTTTATGGCTACACCTTC	CASSLLLLDRVYGYTF
.	TRBV23-1	TRBJ2-2	TRBD1	TGCGCCAGCAGTTCAACAGGGGGTAGCTTTCCTCCCACCGGGGAGCTGTTTTTT	CASSSTGGSFPPTGELFF
.	TRBV5-5	TRBJ1-2	.	TGTGCCAGCAGCTTGGGACAGAAATATGGCTACACCTTC	CASSLGQKYGYTF
.	TRBV10-3	TRBJ1-1	.	TGTGCCACCAGGGACACCATGAACACTGAAGCTTTCTTT	CATRDTMNTEAFF